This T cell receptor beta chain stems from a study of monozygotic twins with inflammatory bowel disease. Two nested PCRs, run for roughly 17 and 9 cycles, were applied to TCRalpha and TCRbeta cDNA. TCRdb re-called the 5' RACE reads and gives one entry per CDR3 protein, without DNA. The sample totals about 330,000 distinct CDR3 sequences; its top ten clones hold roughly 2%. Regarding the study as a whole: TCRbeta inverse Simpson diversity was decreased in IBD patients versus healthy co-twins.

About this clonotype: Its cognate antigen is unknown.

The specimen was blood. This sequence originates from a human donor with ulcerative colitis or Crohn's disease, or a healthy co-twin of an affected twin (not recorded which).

The CDR3 spells CASSPLGGLNQPQHF. The rearrangement joins TRBV19 to TRBJ1-5. Germline CDR1 reads LNHDA; CDR2 reads SQIVND (reference sequence). This CDR3 is built from 15 residues.